Shown below are 16 T cell receptor beta chains from a single sample sequenced in a study of T cells after posttransplantation cyclophosphamide. TCRdb keeps only in-frame clones here, not all; method: immunoSEQ multiplex PCR. Among approximately 30,000 clones listed, about 93% were seen once. The naive gate required viable CD3+CD4+ or CD3+CD8+ cells with CCR7+CD45RA+CD45RO-CD95-CD27+CD28+ phenotype. Sequences were obtained from naive CD4+ T cells sorted from PBMCs. These TCRs come from a woman aged 55-70 years in good health, CMV-negative, and a related stem cell transplant donor.

V gene TRBV6-1 combines with J gene TRBJ2-3, with 7 bases fitting TRBD2. Germline V gene lookup returns CDR1 MNHNS and CDR2 SASEGT. The CDR3 is made up of 12 amino acids. V was pared by 5 bases and J by 6 bases, with 2 bases of the junction left unmatched. The CDR3 loop reads CASSIAGDTQYF. CDR3 nucleotides: TGTGCCAGCAGTATAGCGGGTGATACGCAGTATTTT.

This chain links TRBV9 with TRBJ1-3; the match to TRBD1 covers 10 bases. The CDR3 is 16 residues long. V shed 3 bases and J 0 bases; nucleotides not matched to a gene: 3. Per germline, CDR1 SGDLS and CDR2 YYNGEE. CDR3 sequence (DNA): TGTGCCAGCAGCGCCCGACAGGGGGCCTCTGGAAACACCATATATTTT. Translating gives CASSARQGASGNTIYF.

V and J are TRBV5-1 and TRBJ2-1; D unresolved. Germline CDR1 reads SGHRS; CDR2 reads YFSETQ. The CDR3 spans 15 residues. V dropped 2 bases and J dropped 0 bases, with 9 bases sitting between them. CDR3 bases: TGCGCCAGCAGCTTCCAGGCTAACTCCTACAATGAGCAGTTCTTC. This translates into CASSFQANSYNEQFF.

The gene calls are TRBV5-1 and TRBJ2-5; 9 bases align to TRBD1. The CDR3 length is 13 residues. The ends lost 9 bases at V and 2 bases at J; junction bases unmatched: 5. Germline values: CDR1 SGHRS, CDR2 YFSETQ. The CDR3, as DNA: TGCGCCACCGGGACAGGGAGTCAAGAGACCCAGTACTTC. Protein sequence: CATGTGSQETQYF.

This rearrangement joins TRBV19 to TRBJ1-4, with TRBD1 matching 9 bases. With 6 bases clipped from V and 0 bases from J, the junction kept 11 bases outside the gene matches. The CDR3 is 18 residues long. The germline V gene has CDR1 LNHDA and CDR2 SQIVND (reference sequence). CDR3 coding DNA: TGTGCCAGTAGCCGGAGGCCGGGACAGGGATCAACTAATGAAAAACTGTTTTTT. This sequence encodes CASSRRPGQGSTNEKLFF. The full variable domain, in which reference TRBV19 and TRBJ1-4 provide the parts outside the CDR3, is DGGITQSPKYLFRKEGQNVTLSCEQNLNHDAMYWYRQDPGQGLRLIYYSQIVNDFQKGDIAEGYSVSREKKESFPLTVTSAQKNPTAFYLCASSRRPGQGSTNEKLFFGSGTQLSVL.

The genes are TRBV9 and TRBJ2-5, with D tentatively TRBD2 (6 bases). V lost 4 bases, J lost 1 base, and 14 bases lay in between. This CDR3 spans 15 amino acids. The germline CDR1 and CDR2 sequences are SGDLS and YYNGEE. The CDR3 is CASSTSGGAQETQYF. As DNA, the CDR3 is TGTGCCAGCAGCACCTCTGGCGGGGCCCAAGAGACCCAGTACTTC.

This clone was found once. The gene calls are TRBV18 and TRBJ2-5; tentatively, D is TRBD2 (6 bases). The germline V gene encodes CDR1 KGHSH and CDR2 LQKENI. This CDR3 is built from 14 residues. The V end was cut by 3 bases, the J end by 2 bases, with 10 bases between. The CDR3 DNA is TGTGCCAGCTCACCGAGGGCGGGGCAAGAGACCCAGTACTTC. Protein sequence: CASSPRAGQETQYF.

The V and J genes are TRBV7-2 and TRBJ1-5; 8 bases are a match to TRBD1. There are 15 residues in the CDR3. V lost 1 base to trimming and J lost 7 bases; unmatched junction nucleotides: 6. Germline V gene lookup returns CDR1 SGHTA and CDR2 FQGNSA. The CDR3 is CASSLDPGGGQPQHF. CDR3 coding DNA: TGTGCCAGCAGCTTAGATCCAGGGGGCGGACAGCCCCAGCATTTT.

The chain uses TRBV7-2 and TRBJ1-5; 12 bases map to TRBD1. Germline V gives CDR1 SGHTA, CDR2 FQGNSA. This CDR3 is built from 15 residues. V lost 3 bases and J lost 7; bases outside the gene matches: 4. DNA for the CDR3: TGTGCCAGCAGCTTTGGGACAGGGGGCTGGCAGCCCCAGCATTTT. This codes for CASSFGTGGWQPQHF.

This clone was counted a single time. One junction end does not reproduce the germline sequence, and a read error may be involved. The genes are TRBV29-1 and TRBJ2-1, with D possibly TRBD2 on 6 matching bases. The V gene's germline CDR1 is SQVTM and CDR2 ANQGSEA. There are 12 residues in the CDR3. The CDR3, as DNA: TGCAGCGTTGAAAGCCTTCGACTAGGATCGGTCTTC. Its protein product is CSVESLRLGSVF.

The chain uses TRBV28 and TRBJ2-5, with 9 bases identical to TRBD2. The J call may not be correct, given that the DNA end is closer to TRBJ2-7. This CDR3 has 15 residues. Germline CDR1 reads MDHEN; CDR2 reads SYDVKM. The CDR3: CASSLPSSGRGEQYF. CDR3 bases: TGTGCCAGCAGTTTACCCAGTAGCGGGAGAGGCGAGCAGTACTTC.

This clone appeared a few times. This chain uses TRBV6-6 with TRBJ1-2; perhaps TRBD1 as D (5 bases). Trimming removed 6 bases at V and 2 bases at J, with 7 bases between. Germline V gives CDR1 MNHNY, CDR2 SVGAGI (reference sequence). The CDR3 sequence is 12 residues long. CDR3 sequence: CASSAGNYGYTF. The CDR3 DNA reads TGTGCCAGCAGCGCAGGGAACTATGGCTACACCTTC.

The chain couples TRBV28 to TRBJ2-6; D ambiguous. CDR3 length equals 15 residues. Per the germline V gene, CDR1 is MDHEN and CDR2 is SYDVKM. V lost 6 bases, J lost 0 bases, and 9 bases lay in between. DNA for the CDR3: TGTGCCAGCAGCCTCACAGTCTCTGGGGCCAACGTCCTGACTTTC. This encodes CASSLTVSGANVLTF.

V usage is TRBV5-6 and J usage is TRBJ2-7, with D unclear. V lost 2 bases and J 1 base, leaving 10 bases between the germline ends. From germline, CDR1 is SGHDT and CDR2 YYEEEE. The CDR3 totals 14 residues. Here the CDR3 DNA reads TGTGCCAGCAGCTTTTCAGGTGGGTCCTACGAGCAGTACTTC. It is translated as CASSFSGGSYEQYF. Variable domain in full (rest from reference TRBV5-6 and TRBJ2-7): DAGVTQSPTHLIKTRGQQVTLRCSPKSGHDTVSWYQQALGQGPQFIFQYYEEEERQRGNFPDRFSGHQFPNYSSELNVNALLLGDSALYLCASSFSGGSYEQYFGPGTRLTVT.

The V and J genes are TRBV21-1 and TRBJ1-1; the D call of TRBD1 is as the table states it, not checked on the DNA. TRBV21-1 is annotated as a pseudogene. The CDR3 spans 17 residues. In DNA form, the CDR3 reads TGTGCCAGCAGCTTCTGTGGGGTGACAGGGGCGAACACTGAAGCTTTCTTT. It specifies CASSFCGVTGANTEAFF.

J is TRBJ2-3 and V is TRBV4-1; TRBD2 aligns across 8 bases. Germline assignment: CDR1 MGHRA and CDR2 YSYEKL. CDR3 size: 17 residues. Trimming took 0 bases from V and 2 from J; bases not matched to a gene: 7. CDR3 sequence: CASSQEWNSGVTDTQYF. CDR3 nucleotides: TGCGCCAGCAGCCAAGAATGGAATAGCGGGGTCACAGATACGCAGTATTTT.